This T cell receptor (beta chain) was captured by sequencing in a study of T cells in Graves' hyperthyroidism and ophthalmopathy. The study's findings and limits: A 13 V-J model separated ophthalmopathy from stable hyperthyroidism.

Worth noting for this clonotype: Its antigen is unidentified.

Amplification of TCR beta CDR3 regions was performed using RNA transcripts as template. The HTBI primer set was used in a first-round RT-PCR of the TCR CDR3. Each CDR3 protein gets one entry after TCRdb re-called the multiplex PCR reads with MiXCR. The table shows 500,000 to 750,000 distinct CDR3 sequences, with around 42% occurring only once. No progression to ophthalmopathy during 18 months of follow-up defined stable disease. The CDR3 extends over 9 amino acids. V lost 7 bases to trimming and J lost 3 bases, with 3 bases between them. Germline V gene lookup returns CDR1 SQVTM and CDR2 ANQGSEA. Sequencing used peripheral blood or thyroid tissue (not recorded which). V and J are TRBV29-1 and TRBJ1-1; D is ambiguous. The receptor was derived from a young woman with Graves' hyperthyroidism. DNA of the CDR3: TGCAGCGCTTACACTGAAGCTTTCTTT. The encoded protein is CSAYTEAFF.